These 19 T cell receptor beta chains were sequenced from one sample in a study of T cell responses to AZD1222 COVID-19 vaccine. Assay: immunoSEQ multiplex PCR; the TCRdb copy retains only in-frame clones and omits some. The data show fewer than 150,000 clones, more than 75% seen once. The specimen comprised peripheral blood, sampled 28 days after the second AZD1222 dose. The receptors come from an adult who received the AZD1222 COVID-19 vaccine.

The genes are TRBV7-2 and TRBJ2-7; D is possibly TRBD1 (5 bases). The V gene lost 5 bases and the J gene lost 3 bases, with 14 bases spanning the gap. CDR1 and CDR2 (germline): SGHTA, FQGNSA. The CDR3 extends over 14 amino acids. The CDR3 spells CASSVKGFSYEQYF. CDR3 DNA sequence: TGTGCCAGCAGCGTAAAGGGGTTTAGCTACGAGCAGTACTTC.

This clone was detected only once. The chain joins TRBV6-5 to TRBJ2-7, with 9 bases aligning to TRBD1. Trimming took 4 bases from V and 12 from J; bases not matched to a gene: 4. The CDR3 sequence is 11 residues long. CDR1 MNHEY and CDR2 SVGAGI come from the germline V gene. CDR3 region: CASSSGTGRYF. Here the CDR3 DNA reads TGTGCCAGCAGTTCCGGGACAGGGAGGTACTTC.

The chain carries TRBV19 and TRBJ2-1; 7 bases match TRBD2. The V and J ends lost 0 bases and 4 bases, in that order; junction bases with no gene match: 9. This CDR3 has 17 amino acids. The germline V gene encodes CDR1 LNHDA and CDR2 SQIVND (reference sequence). In DNA, the CDR3 is TGTGCCAGTAGTATAGATCGGGGAGCGGGGATATACAATGAGCAGTTCTTC. It codes for CASSIDRGAGIYNEQFF.

The V and J genes are TRBV12-3 or TRBV12-4 and TRBJ1-4; no clear D. V gave up 1 base and J gave up 10 bases, with 10 bases separating them. The CDR3 extends over 13 amino acids. The CDR3 nucleotides are TGTGCCAGCAGTTTAGGGTGGGGTGGAAAACTGTTTTTT. Amino acids: CASSLGWGGKLFF.

This chain connects TRBV3-1 (or the pseudogene TRBV3-2) to TRBJ1-2, with D possibly being TRBD1 (6 bases). V shed 1 base and J shed 5 bases, with 14 bases lying between them. Germline assignment: CDR1 LGHDT and CDR2 YNNKEL (reference sequence). The CDR3 has 15 residues. CDR3 nucleotides: TGTGCCAGCAGCCAAGCGGACAGACTACTATATGGCTACACCTTC. Protein product: CASSQADRLLYGYTF.

This sequence joins TRBV19 and TRBJ2-7; 14 bases are a match to TRBD2. From germline, CDR1 is LNHDA and CDR2 SQIVND (reference sequence). Trimming removed 3 bases from V and 3 bases from J; junction bases left unmatched: 13. The CDR3 contains 19 residues. Here the CDR3 reads CASSITGAGTSGRYYEQYF. The CDR3 DNA reads as TGTGCCAGTAGTATTACGGGGGCCGGGACTAGCGGGAGATACTACGAGCAGTACTTC.

This clone was recorded only once. The J gene is TRBJ2-1, the V gene TRBV7-2, with unresolved D. Germline CDR1 and CDR2: SGHTA and FQGNSA. Trimming left V 5 bases short and J 5 bases short, with 10 bases between. The CDR3 contains 13 residues. The CDR3 loop reads CASSTAINNEQFF. Here the CDR3 DNA reads TGTGCCAGCAGCACCGCGATAAACAATGAGCAGTTCTTC. Combining the CDR3 with reference TRBV7-2 and TRBJ2-1 gives the whole variable domain GAGVSQSPSNKVTEKGKDVELRCDPISGHTALYWYRQSLGQGLEFLIYFQGNSAPDKSGLPSDRFSAERTGGSVSTLTIQRTQQEDSAVYLCASSTAINNEQFFGPGTRLTVL.

The V gene is TRBV7-8, the J gene TRBJ2-5; 11 nucleotides align to TRBD2. V was clipped by 5 bases and J by 4 bases; unmatched bases: 9. This CDR3 has 16 residues. Germline V gene sequence: CDR1 SGHVS, CDR2 FQNEAQ. The CDR3 region has the DNA TGTGCCAGCAGCCCAGAGAGACTAGCGGGACGAGAGACCCAGTACTTC. Protein sequence: CASSPERLAGRETQYF. Full variable domain (rest looked up from reference TRBV7-8 and TRBJ2-5): GAGVSQSPRYKVAKRGQDVALRCDPISGHVSLFWYQQALGQGPEFLTYFQNEAQLDKSGLPSDRFFAERPEGSVSTLKIQRTQQEDSAVYLCASSPERLAGRETQYFGPGTRLLVL.

The CDR3 coding sequence is TGTGCCACCAGCGGCCGGCAGGGCAATTATGGCTACACCTTC. Amino acid sequence: CATSGRQGNYGYTF. The chain recombines TRBV15 with TRBJ1-2; D is perhaps TRBD1 (5 bases). The CDR3 consists of 14 residues. V dropped 5 bases and J dropped 5 bases, with 15 bases sitting between them. Germline CDR1 is LNHNV and CDR2 is YYDKDF (reference sequence). Based on the CDR3 plus reference TRBV15 and TRBJ1-2, the full variable domain is DAMVIQNPRYQVTQFGKPVTLSCSQTLNHNVMYWYQQKSSQAPKLLFHYYDKDFNNEADTPDNFQSRRPNTSFCFLDIRSPGLGDTAMYLCATSGRQGNYGYTFGSGTRLTVV.

This clone has ten or more counts. This chain joins TRBV14 and TRBJ1-5; 9 nucleotides agree with TRBD1. CDR1 is SGHDN and CDR2 is FVKESK in the germline V gene. V lost 4 bases and J lost 11; bases outside the gene matches: 21. The length of the CDR3 is 18 residues. CDR3 sequence (DNA): TGTGCCAGCAGCCTCCATGACAGGGACAGGGACCCCCAATCAGCCCAGCATTTT. Its protein is CASSLHDRDRDPQSAQHF.

This chain joins TRBV4-3 and TRBJ1-2, with D possibly matching TRBD1 (5 bases). V was pared by 4 bases and J by 4 bases, with 16 bases between. The V gene's germline CDR1 is LGHNA and CDR2 YSLEER. CDR3 length equals 15 residues. The CDR3 nucleotides are TGCGCCAGCAGCCCTGGGGCTCAATTAGGCTATGGCTACACCTTC. Its translation is CASSPGAQLGYGYTF.

The rearrangement links TRBV12-3 or TRBV12-4 to TRBJ1-3; tentatively, D is TRBD1 (5 bases). V gave up 7 bases and J gave up 4 bases, with 8 bases separating them. This CDR3 is 12 amino acids long. Written as DNA, the CDR3 is TGTGCCAGCAACGGGGCCGGAAACACCATATATTTT. This codes for CASNGAGNTIYF.

The chain couples TRBV14 to TRBJ2-6, with D possibly being TRBD1 (6 bases). From germline, CDR1 is SGHDN and CDR2 FVKESK. The CDR3 sequence is 15 residues long. Trimming removed 0 bases at V and 4 bases at J, with 7 bases between. For the CDR3, the DNA is TGTGCCAGCAGCCAAGAGGGGACAGGGGCCAACGTCCTGACTTTC. Amino acid sequence: CASSQEGTGANVLTF.

The V and J genes are TRBV4-3 and TRBJ1-6; D is perhaps TRBD1 (6 bases). CDR1 is LGHNA, CDR2 YSLEER, per germline. Trimming stripped 0 bases from V and 0 bases from J, with 12 bases between. This CDR3 is built from 18 residues. The CDR3 loop is CASSQDDRGSSYNSPLHF. Here the CDR3 DNA reads TGCGCCAGCAGCCAAGATGATAGGGGGAGCTCCTATAATTCACCCCTCCACTTT.

The chain links TRBV25-1 to TRBJ1-1, with a weak D call TRBD1 (6 bases). V was pared by 6 bases and J by 4 bases, with 12 bases between. Germline CDR1 MGHDK, CDR2 SYGVNS. This CDR3 spans 13 amino acids. The CDR3 loop is CASRRTVSTEAFF. In nucleotides, the CDR3 is TGTGCCAGCAGGCGGACAGTCAGCACTGAAGCTTTCTTT. The full variable domain, rest sourced from reference TRBV25-1 and TRBJ1-1, is EADIYQTPRYLVIGTGKKITLECSQTMGHDKMYWYQQDPGMELHLIHYSYGVNSTEKGDLSSESTVSRIRTEHFPLTLESARPSHTSQYLCASRRTVSTEAFFGQGTRLTVV.

CDR3 loop: CASSLAMGASNQPQHF. In nucleotides, the CDR3 is TGTGCCAGCAGCTTAGCCATGGGGGCGAGCAATCAGCCCCAGCATTTT. The rearrangement links TRBV7-9 to TRBJ1-5, with a weak D call TRBD1 (6 bases). The V gene's germline CDR1 is SEHNR and CDR2 FQNEAQ (reference sequence). CDR3 size: 16 residues. The V gene lost 0 bases and the J gene lost 1 base, with 10 bases spanning the gap.

The chain joins TRBV13 to TRBJ1-5; 8 bases agree with TRBD1. The CDR3 spans 17 residues. Trimming cost V 1 base and J 5 bases; bases outside gene matches: 10. Germline loops: CDR1 PRHDT, CDR2 FYEKMQ (reference sequence). The CDR3 DNA reads as TGTGCCAGCAGCTTAGTTGGGGCAGGGGGCGCCGATCAGCCCCAGCATTTT. Its translation: CASSLVGAGGADQPQHF. Drawing the rest from reference TRBV13 and TRBJ1-5, the complete variable domain is AAGVIQSPRHLIKEKRETATLKCYPIPRHDTVYWYQQGPGQDPQFLISFYEKMQSDKGSIPDRFSAQQFSDYHSELNMSSLELGDSALYFCASSLVGAGGADQPQHFGDGTRLSIL.

The chain combines TRBV5-4 with TRBJ2-1, with unresolved D. Looked up from germline, CDR1 is SGHNT and CDR2 is YYREEE (reference sequence). V was cut by 2 bases and J by 6 bases, with 6 bases left in between. This CDR3 contains 12 residues. The CDR3 DNA is TGTGCCAGCAGCTTTGGGCTCAATGAGCAGTTCTTC. It translates to CASSFGLNEQFF.

The V and J genes are TRBV19 and TRBJ2-3; 12 nucleotides align to TRBD2. Germline assignment: CDR1 LNHDA and CDR2 SQIVND (reference sequence). The CDR3 is 16 amino acids. With 5 bases clipped from V and 2 bases from J, the junction kept 5 bases outside the gene matches. The CDR3 bases are TGTGCCAGTAGTCCTCTAGCGGGGGGGTTCACAGATACGCAGTATTTT. Encoded protein: CASSPLAGGFTDTQYF.